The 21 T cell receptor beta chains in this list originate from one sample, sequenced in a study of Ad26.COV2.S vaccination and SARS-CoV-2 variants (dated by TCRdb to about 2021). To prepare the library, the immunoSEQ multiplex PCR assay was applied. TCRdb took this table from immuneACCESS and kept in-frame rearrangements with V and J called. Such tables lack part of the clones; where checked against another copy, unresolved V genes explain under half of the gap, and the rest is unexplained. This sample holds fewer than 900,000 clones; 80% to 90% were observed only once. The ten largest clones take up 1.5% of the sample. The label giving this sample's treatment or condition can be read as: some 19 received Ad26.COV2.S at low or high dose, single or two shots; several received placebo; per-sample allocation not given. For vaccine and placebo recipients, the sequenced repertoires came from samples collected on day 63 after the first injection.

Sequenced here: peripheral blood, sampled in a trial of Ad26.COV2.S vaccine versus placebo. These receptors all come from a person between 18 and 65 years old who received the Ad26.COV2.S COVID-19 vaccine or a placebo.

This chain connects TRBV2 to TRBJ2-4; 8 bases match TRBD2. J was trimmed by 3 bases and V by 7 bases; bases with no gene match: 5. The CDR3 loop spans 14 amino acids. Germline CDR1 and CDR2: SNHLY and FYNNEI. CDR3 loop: CASKGLGGKNIQYF. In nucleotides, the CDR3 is TGTGCCAGCAAGGGACTAGGAGGCAAAAACATTCAGTACTTC.

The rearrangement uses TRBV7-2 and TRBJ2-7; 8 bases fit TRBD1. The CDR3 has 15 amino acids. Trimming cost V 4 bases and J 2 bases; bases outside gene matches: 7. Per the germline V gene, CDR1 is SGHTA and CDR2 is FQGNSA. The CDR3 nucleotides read TGTGCCAGCAGCTCAGCCGGGACAGGAGCCTACGAGCAGTACTTC. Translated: CASSSAGTGAYEQYF. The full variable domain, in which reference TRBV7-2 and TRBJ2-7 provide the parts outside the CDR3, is GAGVSQSPSNKVTEKGKDVELRCDPISGHTALYWYRQSLGQGLEFLIYFQGNSAPDKSGLPSDRFSAERTGGSVSTLTIQRTQQEDSAVYLCASSSAGTGAYEQYFGPGTRLTVT.

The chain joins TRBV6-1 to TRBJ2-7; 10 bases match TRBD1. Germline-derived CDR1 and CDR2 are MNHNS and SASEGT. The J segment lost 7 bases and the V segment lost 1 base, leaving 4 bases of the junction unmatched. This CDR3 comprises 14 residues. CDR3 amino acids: CASSEDWTGGEQYF. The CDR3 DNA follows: TGTGCCAGCAGTGAAGACTGGACAGGGGGTGAGCAGTACTTC.

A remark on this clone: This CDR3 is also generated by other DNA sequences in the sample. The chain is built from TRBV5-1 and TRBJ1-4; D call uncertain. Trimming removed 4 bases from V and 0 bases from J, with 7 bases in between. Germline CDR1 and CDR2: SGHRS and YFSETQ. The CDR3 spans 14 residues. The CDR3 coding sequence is TGCGCCAGCAGCCCCCTTGCAACTAATGAAAAACTGTTTTTT. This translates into CASSPLATNEKLFF.

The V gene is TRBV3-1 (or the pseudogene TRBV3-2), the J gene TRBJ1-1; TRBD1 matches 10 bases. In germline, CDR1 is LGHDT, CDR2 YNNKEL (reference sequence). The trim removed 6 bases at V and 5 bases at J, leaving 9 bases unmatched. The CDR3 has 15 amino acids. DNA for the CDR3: TGTGCCAGCAGTCGGGACAGGGGCCACGGGACTGAAGCTTTCTTT. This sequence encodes CASSRDRGHGTEAFF.

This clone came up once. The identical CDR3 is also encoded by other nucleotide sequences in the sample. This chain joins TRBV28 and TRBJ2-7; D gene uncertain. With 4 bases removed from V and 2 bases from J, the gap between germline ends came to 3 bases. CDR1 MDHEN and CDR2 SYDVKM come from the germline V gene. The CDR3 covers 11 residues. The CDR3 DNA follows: TGTGCCAGCAGTTCACCCTACGAGCAGTACTTC. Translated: CASSSPYEQYF.

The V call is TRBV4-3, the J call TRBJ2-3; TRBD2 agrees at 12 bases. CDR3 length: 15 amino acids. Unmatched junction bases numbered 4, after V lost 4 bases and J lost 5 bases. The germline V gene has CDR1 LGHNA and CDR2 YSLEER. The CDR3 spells CASSRLAGALDTQYF. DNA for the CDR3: TGCGCCAGCAGCCGACTAGCGGGGGCTTTAGATACGCAGTATTTT.

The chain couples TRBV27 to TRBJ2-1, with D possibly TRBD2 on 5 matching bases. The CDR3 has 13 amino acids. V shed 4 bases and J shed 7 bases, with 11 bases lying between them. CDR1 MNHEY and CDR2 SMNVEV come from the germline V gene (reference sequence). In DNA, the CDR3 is TGTGCCAGCAGTTACGGACTCCGGAATGAGCAGTTCTTC. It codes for CASSYGLRNEQFF.

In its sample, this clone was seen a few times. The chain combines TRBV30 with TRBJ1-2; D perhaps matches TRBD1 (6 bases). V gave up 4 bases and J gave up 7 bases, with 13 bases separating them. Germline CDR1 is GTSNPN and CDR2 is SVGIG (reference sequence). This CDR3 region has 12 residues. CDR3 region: CAWNSDSRGYTF. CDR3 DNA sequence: TGTGCCTGGAACTCGGACAGCCGTGGCTACACCTTC.

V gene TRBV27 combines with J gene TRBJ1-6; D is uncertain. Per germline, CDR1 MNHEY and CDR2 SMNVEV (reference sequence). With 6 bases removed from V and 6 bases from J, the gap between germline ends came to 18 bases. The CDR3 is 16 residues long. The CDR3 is CASRVSPVVSNSPLHF. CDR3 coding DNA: TGTGCCAGCAGAGTTTCCCCCGTTGTGTCTAATTCACCCCTCCACTTT.

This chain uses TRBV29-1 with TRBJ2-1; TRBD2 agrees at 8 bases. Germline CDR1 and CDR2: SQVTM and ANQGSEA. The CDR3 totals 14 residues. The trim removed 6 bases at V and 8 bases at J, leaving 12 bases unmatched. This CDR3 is CSVAKTSVLDEQFF. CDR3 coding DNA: TGCAGCGTCGCCAAGACTAGCGTACTCGATGAGCAGTTCTTC.

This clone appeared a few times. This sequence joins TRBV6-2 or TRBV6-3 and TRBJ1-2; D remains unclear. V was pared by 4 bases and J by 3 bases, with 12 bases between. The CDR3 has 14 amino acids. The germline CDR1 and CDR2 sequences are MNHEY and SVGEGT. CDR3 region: CASSLIRRDYGYTF. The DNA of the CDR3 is TGTGCCAGCAGTTTAATTCGTCGGGACTATGGCTACACCTTC.

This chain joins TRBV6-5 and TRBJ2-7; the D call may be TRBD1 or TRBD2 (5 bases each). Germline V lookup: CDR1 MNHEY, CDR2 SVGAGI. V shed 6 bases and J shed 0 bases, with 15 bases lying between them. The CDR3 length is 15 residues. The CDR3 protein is CASRTGTGNSYEQYF. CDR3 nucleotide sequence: TGTGCCAGCAGAACCGGGACGGGGAACTCCTACGAGCAGTACTTC.

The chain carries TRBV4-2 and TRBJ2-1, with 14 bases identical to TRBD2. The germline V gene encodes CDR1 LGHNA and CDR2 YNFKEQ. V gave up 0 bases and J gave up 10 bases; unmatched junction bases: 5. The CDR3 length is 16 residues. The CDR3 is CASSQDGTSGSWEQFF. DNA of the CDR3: TGTGCCAGCAGCCAAGATGGGACTAGCGGGAGTTGGGAGCAGTTCTTC.

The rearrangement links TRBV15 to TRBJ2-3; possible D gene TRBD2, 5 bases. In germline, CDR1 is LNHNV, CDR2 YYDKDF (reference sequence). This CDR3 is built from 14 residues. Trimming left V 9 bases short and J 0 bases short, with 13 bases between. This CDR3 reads CATKAEDSTDTQYF. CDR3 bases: TGTGCCACGAAGGCGGAGGATAGCACAGATACGCAGTATTTT.

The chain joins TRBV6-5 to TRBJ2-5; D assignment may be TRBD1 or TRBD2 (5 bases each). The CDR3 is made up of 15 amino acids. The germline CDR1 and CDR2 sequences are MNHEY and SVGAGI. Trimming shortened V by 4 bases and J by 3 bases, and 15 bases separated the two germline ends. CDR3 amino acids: CASSSPRGREETQYF. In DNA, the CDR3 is TGTGCCAGCAGTTCCCCCCGGGGCAGGGAAGAGACCCAGTACTTC.

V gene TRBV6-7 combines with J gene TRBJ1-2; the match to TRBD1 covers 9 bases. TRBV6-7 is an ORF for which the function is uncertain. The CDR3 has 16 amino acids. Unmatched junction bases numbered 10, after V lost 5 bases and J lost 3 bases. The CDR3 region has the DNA TGTGCCAGCAGTACCACACTGGACAGGGGACACTATGGCTACACCTTC. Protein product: CASSTTLDRGHYGYTF.

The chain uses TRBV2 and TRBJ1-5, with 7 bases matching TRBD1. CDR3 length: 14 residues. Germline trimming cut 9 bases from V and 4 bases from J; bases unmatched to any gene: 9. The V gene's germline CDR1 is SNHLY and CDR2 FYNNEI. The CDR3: CASNQGVRNQPQHF. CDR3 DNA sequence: TGTGCCAGTAATCAGGGGGTAAGGAATCAGCCCCAGCATTTT.

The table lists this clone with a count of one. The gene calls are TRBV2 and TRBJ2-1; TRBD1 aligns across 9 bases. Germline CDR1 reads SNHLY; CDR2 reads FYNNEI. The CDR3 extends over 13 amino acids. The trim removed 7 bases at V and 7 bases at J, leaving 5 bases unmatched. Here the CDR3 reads CASNRQGGNEQFF. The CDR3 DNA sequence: TGTGCCAGCAATCGACAGGGGGGGAATGAGCAGTTCTTC.

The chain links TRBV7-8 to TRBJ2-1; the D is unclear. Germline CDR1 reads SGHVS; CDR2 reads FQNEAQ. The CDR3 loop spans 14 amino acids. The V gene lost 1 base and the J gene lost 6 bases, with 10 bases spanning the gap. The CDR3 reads CASSLVVGGNEQFF. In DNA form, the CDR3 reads TGTGCCAGCAGCTTAGTTGTCGGTGGCAATGAGCAGTTCTTC. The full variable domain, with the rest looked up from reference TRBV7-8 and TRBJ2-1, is GAGVSQSPRYKVAKRGQDVALRCDPISGHVSLFWYQQALGQGPEFLTYFQNEAQLDKSGLPSDRFFAERPEGSVSTLKIQRTQQEDSAVYLCASSLVVGGNEQFFGPGTRLTVL.

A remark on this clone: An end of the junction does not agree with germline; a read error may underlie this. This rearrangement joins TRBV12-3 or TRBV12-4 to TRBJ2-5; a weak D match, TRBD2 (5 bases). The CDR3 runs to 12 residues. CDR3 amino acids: CASTRNGETRYF. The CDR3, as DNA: TGTGCCAGCACCAGAAACGGGGAGACCCGGTACTTC.